This TCR beta chain appears in the sequencing data of a study of cytomegalovirus exposure and HLA in healthy donors. V was cut by 1 base and J by 7 bases, with 11 bases left in between. This CDR3 spans 13 amino acids. The germline V gene has CDR1 SEHNR and CDR2 FQNEAQ (reference sequence). The PCR employed 60 Vbeta primers together with 13 Jbeta primers. Generated by immunoSEQ multiplex PCR, the TCRdb table keeps only in-frame clones and is missing some. This sample has over 250,000 clones; around two thirds occur once, and the top ten carry approximately 2.5%. Study-wide results and limits: Being productive about 87% or about 30% of the time was typical of most TCR beta V segments in an earlier analysis.

In the case of this clone: Its antigen is not identified.

The source of this sequence is a female donor in good health and CMV-seronegative. Sequencing input: PBMCs. The rearrangement uses TRBV7-9 and TRBJ2-7; D possibly corresponds to TRBD2 (5 bases). CDR3 sequence: CASSLGGSGEQYF. In nucleotides, the CDR3 is TGTGCCAGCAGCTTAGGAGGCTCGGGGGAGCAGTACTTC.